A selection of T cell receptor beta chains follows, all from one sample in a study of blood T cell repertoires in COVID-19. Generated by immunoSEQ multiplex PCR, the TCRdb table keeps only in-frame clones and is missing some. The sample yields about 33,000 clones, 75% to 90% seen once. Input material: peripheral blood. Receptor source: a man in his sixties with acute or convalescent COVID-19. CDR3s include the opening cysteine and the closing phenylalanine or tryptophan. A D gene is named only where the DNA matches it firmly. Clone size is stated in some rows and not others, as once, few, many or a class when expanded.

clone_size d_call j_call v_call cdr3_length cdr3_nt cdr3_aa
once NA TRBJ1-2 TRBV2 13 TGTGCCAGCGGGGAGAGGTCCGCTTATGGCTACACCTTC CASGERSAYGYTF
once NA TRBJ1-3 TRBV7-9 12 TGTGCCAGCAGCCCGGAGTCATACACCATATATTTT CASSPESYTIYF
few NA TRBJ2-1 TRBV29-1 10 TGCAGCGTTGCCGAGAATGAGCAGTTCTTC CSVAENEQFF
NA NA TRBJ1-2 TRBV14 14 TGTGCCAGCAGCCAAGCTCTCAGGGTTGGAGGCTACACCTTC CASSQALRVGGYTF
NA TRBD2 TRBJ2-3 TRBV7-6 16 TGTGCCAGCAGCTTAGGGGCGGGAGGAATCACAGATACGCAGTATTTT CASSLGAGGITDTQYF
NA TRBD1 TRBJ2-3 TRBV2 15 TGTGCCAGCAGTGAGGACAGGTCTAGCACAGATACGCAGTATTTT CASSEDRSSTDTQYF
NA TRBD1 TRBJ1-2 TRBV15 16 TGTGCCACCAGCAAAGAACCGGGACAGTATAACTATGGCTACACCTTC CATSKEPGQYNYGYTF
few NA TRBJ1-6 TRBV7-2 16 TGTGCCAGCAGCCCCTGGGCGGCAGGGTACGGTTCACCCCTCCACTTT CASSPWAAGYGSPLHF
NA NA TRBJ2-3 TRBV10-3 15 TGTGCCATCAGGGGGGACTGGCGGGTCACAGATACGCAGTATTTT CAIRGDWRVTDTQYF
once NA TRBJ2-7 TRBV2 15 TGTGCCAGCAGTGTAGGGCAGGGCGATTGGTACGAGCAGTACTTC CASSVGQGDWYEQYF
NA NA TRBJ2-3 TRBV12-5 14 TGTGCTAGTGGTTTGGGGACTCGCACAGATACGCAGTATTTT CASGLGTRTDTQYF
NA NA TRBJ1-2 TRBV19 19 TGTGCCAGCCGGGATGAGGGCAAGGGAACCAGTAGTCTTAACTATGGCTACACCTTC CASRDEGKGTSSLNYGYTF
NA TRBD1 TRBJ2-5 TRBV7-9 14 TGTGCCAGCAGCGCCCGGGACAGAAGAGAGACCCAGTACTTC CASSARDRRETQYF
NA TRBD1 TRBJ2-7 TRBV19 15 TGTGCCAGTAGTATCGGGACAGGCGTCACCTACGAGCAGTACTTC CASSIGTGVTYEQYF
NA TRBD1 TRBJ1-1 TRBV5-1 13 TGCGCCAGCAGCAGGGACAGGGTTCCTGAAGCTTTCTTT CASSRDRVPEAFF
NA NA TRBJ2-6 TRBV25-1 16 TGTGCCAGCAGTGAATCCCCGGGATCTGGGGCCAACGTCCTGACTTTC CASSESPGSGANVLTF
NA NA TRBJ1-1 TRBV11-3 13 TGTGCCAGCAGCCCCCAGGGGAACACTGAAGCTTTCTTT CASSPQGNTEAFF
NA TRBD1 TRBJ1-1 TRBV4-2 16 TGTGCCAGCAGCCAAGCAGTTCAGGGGGTACACACTGAAGCTTTCTTT CASSQAVQGVHTEAFF
NA TRBD1 TRBJ1-5 TRBV7-8 17 TGTGCCAGCAGCTTATTCGTCGGGACAGGGGGCAATCAGCCCCAGCATTTT CASSLFVGTGGNQPQHF
NA NA TRBJ2-2 TRBV19 15 TGTGCCAGTATGGCCTCCGGGAGAGGCACCGGGGAGCTGTTTTTT CASMASGRGTGELFF
few NA TRBJ1-3 TRBV3-1/TRBV3-2 11 TGCGGAGTCAGCTCTGGAAACACCATATATTTT CGVSSGNTIYF
NA NA TRBJ2-5 TRBV2 12 TGTGCCAGCATGGGCACCGGAGAGACCCAGTACTTC CASMGTGETQYF
NA TRBD2 TRBJ2-7 TRBV15 16 TGTGCCACCAGCAGAGATCCGGGGGGGATCCGCTACGAGCAGTACTTC CATSRDPGGIRYEQYF